This T cell receptor beta chain was sequenced during a study of blood T cell repertoires in COVID-19. Background on the study: The analysed material was cDNA or gDNA that came from T cells, B-cell-depleted T cells, or PBMCs.

The CDR3 spans 10 residues. V gave up 1 base and J gave up 11 bases, with 8 bases separating them. Germline V CDR1 and CDR2: SQVTM, ANQGSEA. Using immunoSEQ multiplex PCR, the repertoire was profiled, and TCRdb retains in-frame clones only, with some absent. The table includes about 160,000 clones, over 75% detected once. This clone was recorded once. Sequencing was done on a sample of peripheral blood. This receptor was taken from a man aged 55-75 years with active or convalescent COVID-19. V gene TRBV29-1 combines with J gene TRBJ1-1; D remains unclear. The CDR3 DNA follows: TGCAGCGTTGAAGGAGCTAGGGCTTTCTTT. Translating it yields CSVEGARAFF.